This TCR beta chain was identified during a study of beta chain features in type 1 diabetes. Study-wide results and limits: Whatever favoring of shorter templates PCR might show would apply equally to patients and controls. TCRB CDR3s from Type 1 diabetes patients were moderately but significantly shorter in all four CD4+ subsets. At VDJ recombination sites, type 1 diabetes patients had fewer insertions and more deleted nucleotides.

Worth noting for this clone: Its antigen is not identified.

Purity above 98% was achieved in all sorted populations. CDR3 length: 14 residues. Germline CDR1 and CDR2: SGHTA and FQGNSA. V was pared by 5 bases and J by 1 base, with 11 bases between. Reverse transcription of all isolated RNA meant that expressed TCRB transcripts were sequenced. TCRdb's table, derived via immunoSEQ multiplex PCR, lists solely in-frame clones and lacks some. The repertoire holds roughly 100,000 clones, with approximately 30% as singletons. The chain recombines TRBV7-2 with TRBJ2-5; D is unclear. The clonotype was recovered from a woman in her late teens or twenties with type 1 diabetes. Sequenced material: central memory CD4+ T cells from blood. The DNA of the CDR3 is TGTGCCAGCAGCCCAAACAATCCCCAAGAGACCCAGTACTTC. Its protein is CASSPNNPQETQYF.